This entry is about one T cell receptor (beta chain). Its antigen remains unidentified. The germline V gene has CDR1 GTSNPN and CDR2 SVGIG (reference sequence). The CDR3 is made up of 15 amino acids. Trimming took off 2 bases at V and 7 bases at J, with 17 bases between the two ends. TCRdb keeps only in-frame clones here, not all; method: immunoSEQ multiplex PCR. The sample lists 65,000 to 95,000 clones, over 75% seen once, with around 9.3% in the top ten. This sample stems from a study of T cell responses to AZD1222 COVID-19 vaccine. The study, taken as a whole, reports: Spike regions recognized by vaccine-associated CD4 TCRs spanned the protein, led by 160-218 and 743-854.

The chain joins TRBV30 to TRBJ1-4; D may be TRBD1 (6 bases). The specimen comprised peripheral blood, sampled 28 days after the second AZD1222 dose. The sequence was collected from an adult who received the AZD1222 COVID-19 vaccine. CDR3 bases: TGTGCCTGGAGTTTGAGGGGACACGTCACTGAAAAACTGTTTTTT. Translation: CAWSLRGHVTEKLFF.